The source of this TCR beta chain is a study of blood T cell repertoires in COVID-19. The CDR3 contains 14 residues. Trimming stripped 5 bases from V and 5 bases from J, with 15 bases between. Germline V gene sequence: CDR1 SNHLY, CDR2 FYNNEI. Clones were read by immunoSEQ multiplex PCR, and TCRdb kept only the in-frame ones, dropping some. The repertoire holds fewer than 200,000 clones, with about 83% as singletons. The chain recombines TRBV2 with TRBJ2-5; D is perhaps TRBD1 (5 bases). Sequencing input: peripheral blood. The clonotype originates from a woman between 18 and 29 years old who had recovered from COVID-19. The CDR3 region has the DNA TGTGCCAGCAGTCCGGCAGGGCTTAAGGAGACCCAGTACTTC. This sequence encodes CASSPAGLKETQYF.